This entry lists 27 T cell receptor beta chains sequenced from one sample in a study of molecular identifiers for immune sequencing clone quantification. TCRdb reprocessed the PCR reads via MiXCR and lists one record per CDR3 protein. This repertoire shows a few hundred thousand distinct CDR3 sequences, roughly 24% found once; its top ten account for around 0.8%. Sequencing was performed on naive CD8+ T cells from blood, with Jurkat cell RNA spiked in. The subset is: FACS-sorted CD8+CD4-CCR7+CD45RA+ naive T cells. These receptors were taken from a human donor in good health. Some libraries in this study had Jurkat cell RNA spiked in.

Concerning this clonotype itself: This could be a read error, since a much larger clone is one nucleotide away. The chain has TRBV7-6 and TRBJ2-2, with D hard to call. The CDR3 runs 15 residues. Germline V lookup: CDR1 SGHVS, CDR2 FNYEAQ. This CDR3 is CASSSYSTLTVELFF. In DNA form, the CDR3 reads TGTGCCAGCAGCTCATACTCTACCTTGACCGTGGAGCTGTTTTTT.

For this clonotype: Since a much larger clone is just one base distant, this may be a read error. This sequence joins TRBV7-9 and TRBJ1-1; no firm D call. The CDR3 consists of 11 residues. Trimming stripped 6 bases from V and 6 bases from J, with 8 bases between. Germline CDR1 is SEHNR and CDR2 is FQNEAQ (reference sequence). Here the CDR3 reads CASRQNPEAFF. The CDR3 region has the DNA TGTGCCAGCAGGCAAAACCCTGAAGCTTTCTTT.

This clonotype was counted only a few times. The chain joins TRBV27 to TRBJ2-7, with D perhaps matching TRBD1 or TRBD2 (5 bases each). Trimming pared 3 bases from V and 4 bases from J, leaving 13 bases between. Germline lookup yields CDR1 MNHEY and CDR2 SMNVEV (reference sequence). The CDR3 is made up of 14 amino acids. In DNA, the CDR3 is TGTGCCAGCAGTTTTTCCGGGGACCATTACGAGCAGTACTTC. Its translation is CASSFSGDHYEQYF.

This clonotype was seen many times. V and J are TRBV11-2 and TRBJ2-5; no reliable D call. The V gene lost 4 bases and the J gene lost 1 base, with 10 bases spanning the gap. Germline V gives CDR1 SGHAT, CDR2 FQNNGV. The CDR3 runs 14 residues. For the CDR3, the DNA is TGTGCCAGCAGCTCGTGGGCCTCCCAAGAGACCCAGTACTTC. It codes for CASSSWASQETQYF.

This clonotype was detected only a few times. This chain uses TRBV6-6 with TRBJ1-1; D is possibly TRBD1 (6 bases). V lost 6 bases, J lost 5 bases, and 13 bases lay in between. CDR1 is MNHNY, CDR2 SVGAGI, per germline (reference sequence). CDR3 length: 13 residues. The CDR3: CASRVGAWTEAFF. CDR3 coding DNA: TGTGCCAGCAGGGTGGGGGCGTGGACTGAAGCTTTCTTT.

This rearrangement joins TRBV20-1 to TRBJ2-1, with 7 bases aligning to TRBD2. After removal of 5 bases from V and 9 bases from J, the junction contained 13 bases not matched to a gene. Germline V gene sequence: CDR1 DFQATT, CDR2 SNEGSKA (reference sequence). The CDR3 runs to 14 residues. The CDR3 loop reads CSARGTGGSGEQFF. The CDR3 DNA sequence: TGCAGTGCTCGAGGGACTGGCGGGAGCGGTGAGCAGTTCTTC.

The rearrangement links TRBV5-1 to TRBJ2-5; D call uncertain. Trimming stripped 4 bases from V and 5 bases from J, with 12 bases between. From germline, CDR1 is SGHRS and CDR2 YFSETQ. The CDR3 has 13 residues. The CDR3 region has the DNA TGCGCCAGCAGCGGACGGATACCGGAGACCCAGTACTTC. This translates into CASSGRIPETQYF.

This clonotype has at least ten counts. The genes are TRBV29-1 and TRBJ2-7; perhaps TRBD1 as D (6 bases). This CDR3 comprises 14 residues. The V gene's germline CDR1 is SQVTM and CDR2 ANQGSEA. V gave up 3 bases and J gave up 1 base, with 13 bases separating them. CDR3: CSVDPTGLSYEQYF. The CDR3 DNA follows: TGCAGCGTTGACCCGACAGGCCTTTCCTACGAGCAGTACTTC.

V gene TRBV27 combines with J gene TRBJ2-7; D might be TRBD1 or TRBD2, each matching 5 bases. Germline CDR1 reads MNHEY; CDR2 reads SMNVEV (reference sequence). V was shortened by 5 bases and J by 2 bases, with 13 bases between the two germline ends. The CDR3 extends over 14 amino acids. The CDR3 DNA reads TGTGCCAGCAGTAGGGACCTCGAAGCCTACGAGCAGTACTTC. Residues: CASSRDLEAYEQYF.

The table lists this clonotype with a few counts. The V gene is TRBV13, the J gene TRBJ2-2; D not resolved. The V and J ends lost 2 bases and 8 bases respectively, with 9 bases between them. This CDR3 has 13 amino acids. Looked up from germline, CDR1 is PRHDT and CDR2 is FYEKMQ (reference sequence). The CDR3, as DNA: TGTGCCAGCAGCTTACAAATTGAGGGGGAGCTGTTTTTT. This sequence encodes CASSLQIEGELFF.

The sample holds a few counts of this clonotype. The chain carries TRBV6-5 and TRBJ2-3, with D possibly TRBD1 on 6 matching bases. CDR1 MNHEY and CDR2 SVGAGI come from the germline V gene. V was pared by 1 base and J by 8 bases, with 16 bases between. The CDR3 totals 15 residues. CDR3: CASSYFGSRGGTQYF. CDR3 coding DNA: TGTGCCAGCAGTTACTTCGGCAGCCGAGGGGGTACGCAGTATTTT.

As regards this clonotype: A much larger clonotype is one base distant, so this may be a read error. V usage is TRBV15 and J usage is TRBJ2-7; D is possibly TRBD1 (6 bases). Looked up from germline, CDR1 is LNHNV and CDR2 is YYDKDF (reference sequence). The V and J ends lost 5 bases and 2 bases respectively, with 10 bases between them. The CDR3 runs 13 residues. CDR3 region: CATSGHRAYEQYF. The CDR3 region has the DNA TGTGCCACCAGCGGACACAGGGCCTACGAGCAGTACTTC.

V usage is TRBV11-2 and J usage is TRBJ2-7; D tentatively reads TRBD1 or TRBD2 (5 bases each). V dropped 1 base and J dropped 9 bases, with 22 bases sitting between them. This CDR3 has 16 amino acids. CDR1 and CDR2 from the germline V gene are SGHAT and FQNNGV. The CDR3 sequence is CASSLALVWGPGAQYF. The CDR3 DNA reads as TGTGCCAGCAGCTTAGCTCTAGTTTGGGGACCCGGCGCGCAGTACTTC.

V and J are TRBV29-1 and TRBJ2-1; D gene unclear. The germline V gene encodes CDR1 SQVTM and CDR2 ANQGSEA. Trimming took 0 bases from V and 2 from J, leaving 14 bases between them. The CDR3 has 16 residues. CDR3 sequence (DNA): TGCAGCGTTGAAGATCGGTTGAAGGCCGCCTACAATGAGCAGTTCTTC. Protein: CSVEDRLKAAYNEQFF.

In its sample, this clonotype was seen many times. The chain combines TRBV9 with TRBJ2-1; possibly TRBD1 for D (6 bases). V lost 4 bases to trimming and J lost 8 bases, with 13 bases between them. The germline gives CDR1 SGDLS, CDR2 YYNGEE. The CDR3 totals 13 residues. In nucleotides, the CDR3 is TGTGCCAGCAGCCCACCCAGGGGCGATGAGCAGTTCTTC. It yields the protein CASSPPRGDEQFF.

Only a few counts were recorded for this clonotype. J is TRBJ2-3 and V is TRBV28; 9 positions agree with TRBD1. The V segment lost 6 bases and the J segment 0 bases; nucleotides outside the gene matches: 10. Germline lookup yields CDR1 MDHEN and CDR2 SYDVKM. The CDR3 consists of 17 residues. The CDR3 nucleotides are TGTGCCAGCAGCACAGCCCGGACAGGGGCCAGCACAGATACGCAGTATTTT. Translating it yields CASSTARTGASTDTQYF.

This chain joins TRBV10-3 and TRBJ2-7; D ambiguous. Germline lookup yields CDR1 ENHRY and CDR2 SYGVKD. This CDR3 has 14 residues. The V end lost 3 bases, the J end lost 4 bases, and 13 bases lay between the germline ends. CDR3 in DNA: TGTGCCATCAGTGACGACGCCGGCGGATACGAGCAGTACTTC. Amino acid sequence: CAISDDAGGYEQYF.

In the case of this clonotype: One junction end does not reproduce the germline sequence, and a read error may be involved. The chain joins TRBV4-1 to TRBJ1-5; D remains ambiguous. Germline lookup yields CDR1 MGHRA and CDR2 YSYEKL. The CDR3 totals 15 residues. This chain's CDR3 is CASSQVIRADQPQQF. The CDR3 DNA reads TGCGCCAGCAGCCAAGTTATAAGAGCAGATCAGCCCCAGCAATTT.

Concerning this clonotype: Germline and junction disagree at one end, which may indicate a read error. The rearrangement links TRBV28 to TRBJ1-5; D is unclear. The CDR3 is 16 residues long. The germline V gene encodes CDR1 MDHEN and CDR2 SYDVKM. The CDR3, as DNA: TGTGCCAGCAGGAAGACACCTCCCTTCAGCAATCAGCCCCCGCATTTT. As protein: CASRKTPPFSNQPPHF.

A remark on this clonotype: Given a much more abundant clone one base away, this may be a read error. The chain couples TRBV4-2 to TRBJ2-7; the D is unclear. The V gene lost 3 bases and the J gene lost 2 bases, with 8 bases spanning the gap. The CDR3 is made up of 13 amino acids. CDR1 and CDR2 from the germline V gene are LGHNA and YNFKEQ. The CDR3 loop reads CASSHDGTYEQYF. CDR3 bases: TGTGCCAGCAGCCACGACGGAACCTACGAGCAGTACTTC.

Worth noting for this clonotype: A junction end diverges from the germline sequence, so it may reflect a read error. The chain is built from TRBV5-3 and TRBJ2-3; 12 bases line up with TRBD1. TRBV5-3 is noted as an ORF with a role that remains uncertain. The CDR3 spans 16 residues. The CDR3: CASSSGQGASTDTQYF. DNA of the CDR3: TGTGCCAGCAGCTCGGGACAGGGGGCGAGCACAGATACGCAGTATTTT.

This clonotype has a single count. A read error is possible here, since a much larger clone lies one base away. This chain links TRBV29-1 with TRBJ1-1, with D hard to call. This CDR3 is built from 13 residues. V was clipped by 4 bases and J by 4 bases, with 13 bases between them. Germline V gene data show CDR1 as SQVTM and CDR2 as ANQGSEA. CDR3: CSVGHGMSTEAFF. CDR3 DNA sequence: TGCAGCGTTGGTCACGGGATGAGCACTGAAGCTTTCTTT.

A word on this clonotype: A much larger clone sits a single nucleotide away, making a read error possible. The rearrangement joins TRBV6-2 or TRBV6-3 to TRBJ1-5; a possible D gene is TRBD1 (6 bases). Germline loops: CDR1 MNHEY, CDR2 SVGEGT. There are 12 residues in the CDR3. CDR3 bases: TGTGCCAGCAGACAGGGCAATCCGCCCCAGCATTTT. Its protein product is CASRQGNPPQHF.

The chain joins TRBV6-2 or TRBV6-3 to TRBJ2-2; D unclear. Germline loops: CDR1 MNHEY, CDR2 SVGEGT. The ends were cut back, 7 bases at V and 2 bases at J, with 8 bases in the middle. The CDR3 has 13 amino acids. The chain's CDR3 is CASTNLNTGELFF. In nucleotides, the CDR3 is TGTGCCAGCACCAACCTCAACACCGGGGAGCTGTTTTTT.

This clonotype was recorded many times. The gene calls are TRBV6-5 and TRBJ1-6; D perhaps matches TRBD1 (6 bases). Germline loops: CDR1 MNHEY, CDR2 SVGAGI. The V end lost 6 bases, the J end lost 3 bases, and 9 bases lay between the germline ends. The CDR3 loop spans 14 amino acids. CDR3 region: CASRLTGYNSPLHF. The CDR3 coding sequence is TGTGCCAGCAGACTGACAGGCTATAATTCACCCCTCCACTTT.

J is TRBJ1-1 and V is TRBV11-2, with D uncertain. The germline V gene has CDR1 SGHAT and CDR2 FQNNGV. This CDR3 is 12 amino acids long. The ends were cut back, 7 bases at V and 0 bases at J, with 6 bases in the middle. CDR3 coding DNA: TGTGCCAGCACGACGGTGAACACTGAAGCTTTCTTT. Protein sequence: CASTTVNTEAFF.

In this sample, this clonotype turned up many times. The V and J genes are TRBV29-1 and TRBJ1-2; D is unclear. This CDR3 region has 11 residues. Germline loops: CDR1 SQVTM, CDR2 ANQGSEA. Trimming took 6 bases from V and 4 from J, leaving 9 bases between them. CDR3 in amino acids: CSVDGTYGYTF. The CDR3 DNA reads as TGCAGCGTAGATGGAACCTATGGCTACACCTTC.